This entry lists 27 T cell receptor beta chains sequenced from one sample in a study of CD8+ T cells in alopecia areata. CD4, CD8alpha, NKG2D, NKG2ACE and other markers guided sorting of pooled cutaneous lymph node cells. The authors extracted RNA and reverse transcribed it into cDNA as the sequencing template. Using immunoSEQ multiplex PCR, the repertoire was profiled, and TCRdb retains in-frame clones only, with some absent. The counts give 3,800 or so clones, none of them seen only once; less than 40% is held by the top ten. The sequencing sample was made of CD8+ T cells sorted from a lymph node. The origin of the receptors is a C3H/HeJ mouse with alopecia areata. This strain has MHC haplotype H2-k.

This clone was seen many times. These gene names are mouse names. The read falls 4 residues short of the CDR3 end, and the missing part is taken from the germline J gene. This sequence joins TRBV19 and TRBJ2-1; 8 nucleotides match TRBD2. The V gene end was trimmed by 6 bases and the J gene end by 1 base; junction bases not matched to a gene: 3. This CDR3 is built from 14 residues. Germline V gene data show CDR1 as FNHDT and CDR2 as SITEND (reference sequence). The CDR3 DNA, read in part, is TGTGCCAGCACCTGGGGGGCCAACTATGCT. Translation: CASTWGANYA. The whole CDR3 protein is CASTWGANYAEQFF.

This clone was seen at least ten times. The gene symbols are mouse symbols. The DNA read from the CDR3 is TGTGCCAGCAGTGCGGGGGGGGACTCC. It specifies CASSAGGDS. The whole CDR3 region reads CASSAGGDSDYTF. The V gene is TRBV13-3, the J gene TRBJ1-2, with TRBD1 as a possible D gene (5 bases). The CDR3 end falls 4 residues outside the read, so it is completed with the germline J gene. V lost 3 bases to trimming and J lost 3 bases, with 9 bases between them. There are 13 residues in the CDR3. Looked up from germline, CDR1 is NNHDY and CDR2 is SYVADS.

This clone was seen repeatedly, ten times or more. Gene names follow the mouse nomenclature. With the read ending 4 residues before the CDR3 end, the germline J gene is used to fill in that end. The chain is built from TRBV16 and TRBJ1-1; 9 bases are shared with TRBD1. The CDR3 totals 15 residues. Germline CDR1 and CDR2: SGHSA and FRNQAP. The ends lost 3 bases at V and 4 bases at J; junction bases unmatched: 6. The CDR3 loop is CASSFSGTGITEVFF. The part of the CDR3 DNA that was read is TGTGCAAGCAGCTTCTCCGGGACAGGGATCACA.

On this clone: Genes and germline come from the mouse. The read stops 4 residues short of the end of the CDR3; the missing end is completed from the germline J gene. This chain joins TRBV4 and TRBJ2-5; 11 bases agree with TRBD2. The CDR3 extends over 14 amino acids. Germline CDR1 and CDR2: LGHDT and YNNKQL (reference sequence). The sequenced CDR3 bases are TGTGCCAGCAGCCCCGACTGGGGGGGGGAC. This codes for CASSPDWGGD. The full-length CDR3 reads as CASSPDWGGDTQYF. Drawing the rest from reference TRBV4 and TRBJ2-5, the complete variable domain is ETAVFQTPNYHVTQVGNEVSFNCKQTLGHDTMYWYKQDSKKLLKIMFSYNNKQLIVNETVPRRFSPQSSDKAHLNLRIKSVEPEDSAVYLCASSPDWGGDTQYFGPGTRLLVL.

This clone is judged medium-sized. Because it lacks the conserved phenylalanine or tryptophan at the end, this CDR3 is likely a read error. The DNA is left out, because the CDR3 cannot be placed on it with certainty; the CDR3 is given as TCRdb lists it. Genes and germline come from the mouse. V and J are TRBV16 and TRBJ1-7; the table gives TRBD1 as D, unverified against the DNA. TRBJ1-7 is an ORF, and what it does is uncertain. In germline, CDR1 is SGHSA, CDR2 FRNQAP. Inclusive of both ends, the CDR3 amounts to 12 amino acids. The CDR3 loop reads CASSLDRDRGDH.

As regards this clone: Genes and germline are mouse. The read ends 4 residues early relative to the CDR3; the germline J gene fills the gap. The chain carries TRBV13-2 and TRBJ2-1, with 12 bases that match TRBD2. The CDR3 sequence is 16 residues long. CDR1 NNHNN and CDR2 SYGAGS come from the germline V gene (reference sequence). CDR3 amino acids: CASGARLGGRWAEQFF. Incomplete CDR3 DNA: TGTGCCAGCGGTGCCCGACTGGGGGGGCGCTGGGCT.

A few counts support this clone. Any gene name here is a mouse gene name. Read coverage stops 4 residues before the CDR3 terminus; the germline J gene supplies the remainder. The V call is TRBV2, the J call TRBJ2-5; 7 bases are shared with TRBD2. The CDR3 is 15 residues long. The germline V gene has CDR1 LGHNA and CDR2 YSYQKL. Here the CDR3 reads CASSQDSGGRDTQYF. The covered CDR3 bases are TGTGCCAGCAGCCAAGATTCTGGGGGAAGGGAC.

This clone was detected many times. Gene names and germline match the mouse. CDR3 sequence reads: CAWSLGGDYAEQFF. The sequenced CDR3 bases are TGTGCCTGGAGTCTGGGGGGGGACTATGCT. The gene calls are TRBV31 and TRBJ2-1; 7 nucleotides agree with TRBD2. The observed sequence ends 4 residues before the CDR3 terminus, with the missing tail filled in from the germline J gene. The junction had 1 base not matched to a gene; V was cut back by 0 bases and J by 2 bases. This CDR3 has 14 residues. CDR1 and CDR2 from the germline V gene are GKSSPN and SITVG.

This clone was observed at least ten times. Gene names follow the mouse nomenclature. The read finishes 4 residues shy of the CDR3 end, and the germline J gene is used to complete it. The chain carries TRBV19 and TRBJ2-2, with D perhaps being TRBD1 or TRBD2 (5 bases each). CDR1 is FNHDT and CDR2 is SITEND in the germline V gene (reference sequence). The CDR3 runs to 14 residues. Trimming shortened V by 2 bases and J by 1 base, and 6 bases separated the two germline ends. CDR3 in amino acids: CASSMGENTGQLYF. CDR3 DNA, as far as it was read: TGTGCCAGCAGTATGGGGGAAAACACCGGG.

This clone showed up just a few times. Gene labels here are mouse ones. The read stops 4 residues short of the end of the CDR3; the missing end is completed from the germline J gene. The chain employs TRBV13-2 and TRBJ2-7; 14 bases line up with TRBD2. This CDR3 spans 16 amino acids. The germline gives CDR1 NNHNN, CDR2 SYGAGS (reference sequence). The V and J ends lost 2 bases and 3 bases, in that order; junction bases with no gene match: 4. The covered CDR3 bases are TGTGCCAGCGGTGAAGGGGGACTGGGGGGGCGCTAT. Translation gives CASGEGGLGGRY. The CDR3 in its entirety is CASGEGGLGGRYEQYF.

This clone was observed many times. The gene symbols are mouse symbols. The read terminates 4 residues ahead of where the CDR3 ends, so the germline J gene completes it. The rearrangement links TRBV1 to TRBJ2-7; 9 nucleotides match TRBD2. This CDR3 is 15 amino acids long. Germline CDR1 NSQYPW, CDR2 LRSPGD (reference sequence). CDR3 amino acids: CTCSADGNWGDEQYF. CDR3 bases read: TGCACCTGCAGTGCAGATGGTAACTGGGGGGAT. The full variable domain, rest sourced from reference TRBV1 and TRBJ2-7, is VTLLEQNPRWRLVPRGQAVNLRCILKNSQYPWMSWYQQDLQKQLQWLFTLRSPGDKEVKSLPGADYLATRVTDTELRLQVANMSQGRTLYCTCSADGNWGDEQYFGPGTRLTVL.

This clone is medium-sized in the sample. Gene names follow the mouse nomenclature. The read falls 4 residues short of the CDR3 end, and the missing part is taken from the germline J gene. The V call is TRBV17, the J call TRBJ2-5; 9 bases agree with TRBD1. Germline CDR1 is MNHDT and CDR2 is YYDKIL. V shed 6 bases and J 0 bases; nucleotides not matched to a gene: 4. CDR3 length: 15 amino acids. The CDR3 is CASRTGTGNQDTQYF. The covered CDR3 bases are TGTGCTAGCAGAACCGGGACAGGGAACCAAGAC.

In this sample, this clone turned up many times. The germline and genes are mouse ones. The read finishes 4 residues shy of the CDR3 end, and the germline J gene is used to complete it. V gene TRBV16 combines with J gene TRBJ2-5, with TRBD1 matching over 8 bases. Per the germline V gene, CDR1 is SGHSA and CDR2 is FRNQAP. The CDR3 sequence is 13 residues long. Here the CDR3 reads CASSSDREDTQYF. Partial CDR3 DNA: TGTGCAAGCAGCTCGGACAGGGAAGAC.

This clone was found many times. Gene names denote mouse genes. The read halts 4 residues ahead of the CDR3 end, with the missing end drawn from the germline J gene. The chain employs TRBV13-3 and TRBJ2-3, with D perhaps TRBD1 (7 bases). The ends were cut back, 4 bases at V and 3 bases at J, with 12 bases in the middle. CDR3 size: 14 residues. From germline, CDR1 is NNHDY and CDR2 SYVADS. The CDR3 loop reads CASSSAGGAETLYF. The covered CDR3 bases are TGTGCCAGCAGTTCCGCAGGGGGGGCAGAA.

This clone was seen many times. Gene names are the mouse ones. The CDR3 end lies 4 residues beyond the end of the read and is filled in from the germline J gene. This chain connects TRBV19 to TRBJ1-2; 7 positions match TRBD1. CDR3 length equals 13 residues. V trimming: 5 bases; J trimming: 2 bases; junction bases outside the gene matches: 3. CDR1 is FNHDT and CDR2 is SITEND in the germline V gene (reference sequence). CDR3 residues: CASSLGQNSDYTF. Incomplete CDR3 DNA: TGTGCCAGCAGCCTGGGACAGAACTCC.

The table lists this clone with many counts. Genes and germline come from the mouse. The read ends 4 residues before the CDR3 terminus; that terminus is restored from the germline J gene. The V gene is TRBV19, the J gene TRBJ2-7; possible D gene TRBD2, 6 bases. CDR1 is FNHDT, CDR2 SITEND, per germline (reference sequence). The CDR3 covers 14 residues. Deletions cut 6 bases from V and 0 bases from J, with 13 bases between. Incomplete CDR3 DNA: TGTGCCAGCAACCCCGGACTGAGCTCCTAT. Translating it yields CASNPGLSSY. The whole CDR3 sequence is CASNPGLSSYEQYF.

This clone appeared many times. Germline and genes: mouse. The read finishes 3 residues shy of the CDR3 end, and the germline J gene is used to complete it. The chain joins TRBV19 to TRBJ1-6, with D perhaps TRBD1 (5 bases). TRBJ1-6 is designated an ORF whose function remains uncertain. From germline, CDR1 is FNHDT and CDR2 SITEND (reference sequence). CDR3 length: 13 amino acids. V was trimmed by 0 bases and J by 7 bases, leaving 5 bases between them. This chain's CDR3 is CASSIEGNSPLYF. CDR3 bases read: TGTGCCAGCAGTATAGAGGGGAATTCGCCC.

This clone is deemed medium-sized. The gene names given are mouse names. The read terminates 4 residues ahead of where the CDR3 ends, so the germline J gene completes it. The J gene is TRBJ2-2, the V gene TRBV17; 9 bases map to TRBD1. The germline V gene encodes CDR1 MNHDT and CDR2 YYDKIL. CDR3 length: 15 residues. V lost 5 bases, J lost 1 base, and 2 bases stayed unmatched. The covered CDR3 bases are TGTGCTAGCAGTGGGACAGGGCGAAACACCGGG. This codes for CASSGTGRNTG. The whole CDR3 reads CASSGTGRNTGQLYF. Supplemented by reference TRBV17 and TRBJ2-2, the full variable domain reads DTTVKQNPRYKLARVGKPVNLICSQTMNHDTMYWYQKKPNQAPKLLLFYYDKILNREADTFEKFQSSRPNNSFCSLYIGSAGLEYSAMYLCASSGTGRNTGQLYFGEGSKLTVL.

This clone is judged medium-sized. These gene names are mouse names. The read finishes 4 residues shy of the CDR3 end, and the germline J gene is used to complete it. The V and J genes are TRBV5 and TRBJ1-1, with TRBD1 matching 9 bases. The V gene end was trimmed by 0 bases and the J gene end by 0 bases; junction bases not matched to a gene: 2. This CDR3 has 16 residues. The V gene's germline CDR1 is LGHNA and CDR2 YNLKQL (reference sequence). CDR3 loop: CASSQDWTGANTEVFF. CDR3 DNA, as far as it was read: TGTGCCAGCAGCCAAGATTGGACAGGGGCAAACACA.

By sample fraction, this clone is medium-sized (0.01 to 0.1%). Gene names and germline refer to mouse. The covered CDR3 bases are TGTGCTAGCCCAGGGGGCTACACA. The encoded protein is CASPGGYT. The full CDR3 reads CASPGGYTEVFF. The chain has TRBV17 and TRBJ1-1; 8 nucleotides align to TRBD1. The CDR3 is cut off 4 residues early in the read; its end comes from the germline J gene. CDR1 and CDR2 from the germline V gene are MNHDT and YYDKIL. Unmatched junction bases numbered 2, after V lost 8 bases and J lost 3 bases. The CDR3 is 12 residues long.

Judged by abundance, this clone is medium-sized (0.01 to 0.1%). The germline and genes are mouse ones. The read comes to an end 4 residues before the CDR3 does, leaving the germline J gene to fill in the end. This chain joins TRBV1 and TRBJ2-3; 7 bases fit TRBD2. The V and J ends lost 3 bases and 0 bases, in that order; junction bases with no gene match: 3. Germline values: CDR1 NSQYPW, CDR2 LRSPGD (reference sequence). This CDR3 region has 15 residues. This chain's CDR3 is CTCSALGDSAETLYF. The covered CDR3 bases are TGCACCTGCAGTGCCCTGGGGGATAGTGCAGAA.

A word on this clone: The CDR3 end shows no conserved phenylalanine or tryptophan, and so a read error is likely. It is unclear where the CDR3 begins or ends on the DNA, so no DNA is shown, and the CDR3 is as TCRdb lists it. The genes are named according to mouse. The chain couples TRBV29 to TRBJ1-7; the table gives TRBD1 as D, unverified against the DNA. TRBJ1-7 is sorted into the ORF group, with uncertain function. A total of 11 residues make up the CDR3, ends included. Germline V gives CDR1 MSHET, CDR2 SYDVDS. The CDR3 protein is CASSQGLDADH.

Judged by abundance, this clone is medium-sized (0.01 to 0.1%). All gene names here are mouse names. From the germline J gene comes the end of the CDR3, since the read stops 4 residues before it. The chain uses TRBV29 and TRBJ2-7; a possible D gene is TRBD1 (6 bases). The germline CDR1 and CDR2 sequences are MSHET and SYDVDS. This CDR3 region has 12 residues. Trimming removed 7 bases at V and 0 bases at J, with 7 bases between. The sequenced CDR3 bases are TGTGCTAGCACAGGGGCCTCCTAT. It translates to CASTGASY. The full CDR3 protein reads CASTGASYEQYF.

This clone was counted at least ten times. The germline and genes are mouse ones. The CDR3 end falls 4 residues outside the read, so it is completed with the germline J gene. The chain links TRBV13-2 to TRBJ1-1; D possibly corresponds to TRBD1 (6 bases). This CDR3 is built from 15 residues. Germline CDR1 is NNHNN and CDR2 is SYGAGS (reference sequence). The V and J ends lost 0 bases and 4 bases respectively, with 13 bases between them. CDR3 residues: CASGDARGGGTEVFF. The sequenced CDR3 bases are TGTGCCAGCGGTGATGCCAGGGGAGGAGGCACA.

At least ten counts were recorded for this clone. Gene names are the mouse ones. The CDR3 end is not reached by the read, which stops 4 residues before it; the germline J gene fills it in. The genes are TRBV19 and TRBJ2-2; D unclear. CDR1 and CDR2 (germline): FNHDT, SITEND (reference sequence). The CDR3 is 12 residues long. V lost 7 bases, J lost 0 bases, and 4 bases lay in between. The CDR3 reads CASQTNTGQLYF. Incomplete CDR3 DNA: TGTGCCAGCCAAACAAACACCGGG.

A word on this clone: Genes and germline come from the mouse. The sequenced part of the CDR3 DNA is TGTGCCAGCAGCCCCACAGTCTCAAACACA. Protein product: CASSPTVSNT. The full CDR3 protein is CASSPTVSNTEVFF. The chain has TRBV5 and TRBJ1-1; D unresolved. Read sequence stops 4 residues before the CDR3 end, and the germline J gene provides the missing end. Trimming stripped 4 bases from V and 0 bases from J, with 9 bases between. The CDR3 has 14 amino acids. Per the germline V gene, CDR1 is LGHNA and CDR2 is YNLKQL (reference sequence).

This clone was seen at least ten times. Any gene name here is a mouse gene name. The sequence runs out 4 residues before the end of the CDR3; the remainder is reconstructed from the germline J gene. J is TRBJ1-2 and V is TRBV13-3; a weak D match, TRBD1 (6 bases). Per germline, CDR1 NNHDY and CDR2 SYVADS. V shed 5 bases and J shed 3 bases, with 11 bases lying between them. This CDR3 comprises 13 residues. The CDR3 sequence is CASSNAGDSDYTF. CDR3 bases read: TGTGCCAGCAGCAACGCAGGGGACTCC.